The clone carrying this T cell receptor (beta chain) was recorded once. Its cognate antigen is unknown. PCR was performed using 60 Vbeta and 13 Jbeta primers. Libraries were prepared by immunoSEQ multiplex PCR; TCRdb keeps only in-frame clonotypes and omits some of them. Seen here are 120,000 to 150,000 clones, 66% observed once, and the top ten hold roughly 6%. This specimen comes from a study of cytomegalovirus exposure and HLA in healthy donors. Study outcomes and limitations: Three CMV-associated chains were confirmed in vitro to be specific for CMV antigens. In a later analysis, DRB1 alleles had the most associated TCRs; HLA-C alleles the fewest. In an earlier analysis, most TCR beta V segments were productive about 87% or about 30% of the time.

The CDR3 extends over 15 amino acids. V lost 1 base, J lost 0 bases, and 10 bases lay in between. The germline V gene encodes CDR1 SGHTA and CDR2 FQGNSA. V usage is TRBV7-2 and J usage is TRBJ2-7, with D possibly TRBD2 on 6 matching bases. This sequence was found in a woman aged 60-75 years in good health and CMV-seronegative. The sequencing input was PBMCs. The CDR3 nucleotides read TGTGCCAGCAGCTTAGTTGGGGGAGGCTCCTACGAGCAGTACTTC. Its protein product is CASSLVGGGSYEQYF.